A single sample is the source of the 19 T cell receptor beta chains below, sequenced in a study of early T cells in non-severe SARS-CoV-2 infection. TCRdb passed the 5' RACE reads through MiXCR, listing each CDR3 protein once. Altogether about 60,000 distinct CDR3 sequences are present, roughly 8.8% being singletons, with the ten largest covering approximately 1.1%. The sequencing sample was made of whole blood. All receptors come from an adult who was a healthcare worker with PCR-confirmed SARS-CoV-2 infection or an uninfected control (not recorded which).

CDR3 sequence: CASRLGSMNTEAFF. In DNA form, the CDR3 reads TGTGCCAGCAGACTGGGCAGCATGAACACTGAAGCTTTCTTT. V gene TRBV28 combines with J gene TRBJ1-1; D not certain. The V end lost 6 bases, the J end lost 0 bases, and 11 bases lay between the germline ends. CDR1 and CDR2 (germline): MDHEN, SYDVKM. This CDR3 is 14 amino acids long.

The chain joins TRBV20-1 to TRBJ2-5; perhaps TRBD1 as D (6 bases). V was clipped by 4 bases and J by 4 bases, with 16 bases between them. The germline gives CDR1 DFQATT, CDR2 SNEGSKA (reference sequence). The CDR3 has 14 amino acids. The CDR3 sequence: CSAIILGAGETQYF. The CDR3 region has the DNA TGCAGTGCTATTATACTGGGGGCTGGAGAGACCCAGTACTTC.

This clonotype was detected only a few times. The chain carries TRBV20-1 and TRBJ1-5; D may be TRBD1 (5 bases). V dropped 5 bases and J dropped 7 bases, with 21 bases sitting between them. From germline, CDR1 is DFQATT and CDR2 SNEGSKA (reference sequence). The CDR3 is 15 residues long. The CDR3 spells CSASPGRGNGQPQHF. The CDR3 DNA is TGCAGTGCTTCTCCGGGGCGGGGTAATGGGCAGCCCCAGCATTTT.

The CDR3 spells CASSLLRTGLNEQFF. CDR3 DNA sequence: TGTGCCAGCAGCTTATTACGGACAGGGTTGAATGAGCAGTTCTTC. This rearrangement joins TRBV11-2 to TRBJ2-1; the match to TRBD1 covers 8 bases. This CDR3 has 15 amino acids. Germline trimming cut 2 bases from V and 7 bases from J; bases unmatched to any gene: 7. Germline lookup yields CDR1 SGHAT and CDR2 FQNNGV.

This clonotype showed up many times. This chain links TRBV5-1 with TRBJ2-1; the D is unclear. The CDR3 is made up of 11 amino acids. Trimming left V 2 bases short and J 10 bases short, with 7 bases between. CDR1 is SGHRS and CDR2 is YFSETQ in the germline V gene. CDR3: CASSFKGEQFF. For the CDR3, the DNA is TGCGCCAGCAGCTTTAAAGGGGAGCAGTTCTTC. The variable domain in full, completed from reference TRBV5-1 and TRBJ2-1, reads KAGVTQTPRYLIKTRGQQVTLSCSPISGHRSVSWYQQTPGQGLQFLFEYFSETQRNKGNFPGRFSGRQFSNSRSEMNVSTLELGDSALYLCASSFKGEQFFGPGTRLTVL.

This chain uses TRBV28 with TRBJ1-1, with D possibly matching TRBD1 (5 bases). Per the germline V gene, CDR1 is MDHEN and CDR2 is SYDVKM. The CDR3 covers 14 residues. V lost 11 bases and J lost 1, with 17 bases in between. The CDR3 sequence is CARPSGTSNTEAFF. The CDR3 region has the DNA TGTGCCCGTCCTTCGGGGACCTCGAACACTGAAGCTTTCTTT.

V gene TRBV20-1 combines with J gene TRBJ2-7; 12 nucleotides line up with TRBD2. V lost 3 bases and J lost 1; bases outside the gene matches: 4. Germline-derived CDR1 and CDR2 are DFQATT and SNEGSKA (reference sequence). This CDR3 comprises 15 residues. This CDR3 reads CSASGGLAGSYEQYV. The CDR3, as DNA: TGCAGTGCTAGCGGAGGACTAGCGGGGTCCTACGAGCAGTACGTC.

This clonotype was seen more than once but under ten times. The gene calls are TRBV11-2 and TRBJ1-2; TRBD1 might be the D (6 bases). The CDR3 has 14 residues. Trimming took off 5 bases at V and 3 bases at J, with 13 bases between the two ends. The germline V gene encodes CDR1 SGHAT and CDR2 FQNNGV. CDR3 loop: CASSPQRGHYGYTF. Here the CDR3 DNA reads TGTGCCAGCAGCCCGCAGCGGGGGCACTATGGCTACACCTTC.

This clonotype was picked up a small number of times. The gene calls are TRBV3-1 and TRBJ2-1; no clear D gene. CDR1 and CDR2 (germline): LGHDT, YNNKEL (reference sequence). The V end was cut by 4 bases, the J end by 8 bases, with 18 bases between. The CDR3 is 15 residues long. CDR3 sequence: CASSLGPNSGDEQFF. The CDR3 region has the DNA TGTGCCAGCAGCCTAGGACCGAATTCAGGCGATGAGCAGTTCTTC.

Only a few counts were recorded for this clonotype. The V and J genes are TRBV4-1 and TRBJ2-1; D ambiguous. Trimming left V 3 bases short and J 7 bases short, with 13 bases between. CDR1 is MGHRA, CDR2 YSYEKL, per germline. The CDR3 consists of 14 residues. CDR3 loop: CASSHGKNMNEQFF. In nucleotides, the CDR3 is TGCGCCAGCAGCCATGGTAAGAATATGAATGAGCAGTTCTTC.

In its sample, this clonotype was seen a few times. This rearrangement joins TRBV6-1 to TRBJ2-7; D uncertain. V gave up 10 bases and J gave up 0 bases, with 16 bases separating them. This CDR3 spans 14 amino acids. Germline assignment: CDR1 MNHNS and CDR2 SASEGT. The CDR3 protein is CATNIRGNSYEQYV. The CDR3 DNA follows: TGTGCCACCAACATCCGTGGCAACTCCTACGAGCAGTACGTC.

CDR3 region: CASSEEGDTQYF. The CDR3 region has the DNA TGCGCCAGCAGTGAGGAGGGGGATACGCAGTATTTT. The chain is built from TRBV10-1 and TRBJ2-3, with D perhaps being TRBD1 or TRBD2 (5 bases each). Trimming removed 2 bases at V and 6 bases at J, with 6 bases between. The CDR3 totals 12 residues. Germline V gives CDR1 WNHNN, CDR2 SYGVQD (reference sequence).

This clonotype was seen at least ten times. The genes are TRBV10-2 and TRBJ2-1; D is ambiguous. The CDR3 contains 13 residues. The V end was cut by 3 bases, the J end by 13 bases, with 16 bases between. Germline V gives CDR1 WSHSY, CDR2 SAAADI. For the CDR3, the DNA is TGCGCCAGCAGTGATCGGGCGGCCCTCCGCCAGTTCTTC. Translating gives CASSDRAALRQFF.

The CDR3: CASSPTVDTQYF. The CDR3 DNA follows: TGCGCCAGCAGCCCTACAGTGGATACGCAGTATTTT. The V and J genes are TRBV5-1 and TRBJ2-3; no clear D. The CDR3 extends over 12 amino acids. The germline V gene encodes CDR1 SGHRS and CDR2 YFSETQ. Trimming pared 4 bases from V and 6 bases from J, leaving 9 bases between.

The J gene is TRBJ2-3, the V gene TRBV20-1, with TRBD2 as a possible D gene (6 bases). The germline V gene encodes CDR1 DFQATT and CDR2 SNEGSKA (reference sequence). V was pared by 3 bases and J by 2 bases, with 6 bases between. There are 12 residues in the CDR3. The CDR3 nucleotides read TGCAGTGCTAGGCGGGACACAGATACGCAGTATTTT. This codes for CSARRDTDTQYF.

This clonotype was counted many times. The rearrangement uses TRBV2 and TRBJ2-3; 9 bases map to TRBD1. Germline CDR1 and CDR2: SNHLY and FYNNEI. This CDR3 comprises 14 residues. V was clipped by 4 bases and J by 1 base; unmatched bases: 0. Written as DNA, the CDR3 is TGTGCCAGCAGTGGACAGGGGGGCACAGATACGCAGTATTTT. This encodes CASSGQGGTDTQYF.

The CDR3 DNA reads TGTGCCAGCAGTCCAGGACAGACCCAGGGGACCCAGTACTTC. This translates into CASSPGQTQGTQYF. The rearrangement links TRBV6-4 to TRBJ2-5; D might be TRBD1 (6 bases). Germline V gives CDR1 MRHNA, CDR2 SNTAGT. The CDR3 is made up of 14 amino acids. V lost 5 bases to trimming and J lost 7 bases, with 17 bases between them.

V gene TRBV5-1 combines with J gene TRBJ1-4, with 7 bases identical to TRBD1. The CDR3 extends over 18 amino acids. V lost 4 bases to trimming and J lost 0 bases; unmatched junction nucleotides: 12. Germline V gives CDR1 SGHRS, CDR2 YFSETQ. The CDR3 nucleotides are TGCGCCAGCAGCCTAAGGGGGACAGAAAGCGCAACTAATGAAAAACTGTTTTTT. Amino acids: CASSLRGTESATNEKLFF.

This clonotype was counted between two and nine times. V usage is TRBV4-1 and J usage is TRBJ1-6; D call uncertain. The CDR3 has 12 amino acids. The germline V gene has CDR1 MGHRA and CDR2 YSYEKL. Trimming removed 0 bases from V and 12 bases from J, with 6 bases in between. DNA of the CDR3: TGCGCCAGCAGCCAAGAAGTCGAACCCCTCCACTTT. Residues: CASSQEVEPLHF.